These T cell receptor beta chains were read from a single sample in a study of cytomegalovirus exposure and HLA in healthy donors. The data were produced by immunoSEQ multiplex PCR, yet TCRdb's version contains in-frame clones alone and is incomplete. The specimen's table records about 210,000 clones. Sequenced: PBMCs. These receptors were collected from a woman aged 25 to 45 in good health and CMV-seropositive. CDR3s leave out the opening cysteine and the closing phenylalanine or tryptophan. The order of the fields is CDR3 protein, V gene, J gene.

CDR3aa: ASSTSGGDPGELF; v_gene: TRBV6-7; j_gene: TRBJ2-2
CDR3aa: ASIARPQAYNEQF; v_gene: TRBV19; j_gene: TRBJ2-1
CDR3aa: ASSRMTRDSSYNEQF; v_gene: TRBV5-1; j_gene: TRBJ2-1
CDR3aa: ASSYMNRRDSPLH; v_gene: TRBV6-5; j_gene: TRBJ1-6
CDR3aa: ASSQDIPGGTDTQY; v_gene: TRBV4-3; j_gene: TRBJ2-3
CDR3aa: ASSLKSGWTNGYT; v_gene: TRBV5-4; j_gene: TRBJ1-2
CDR3aa: ASSYSILRGYT; v_gene: TRBV6-5; j_gene: TRBJ1-2
CDR3aa: VSSPQASVVNTEAF; v_gene: TRBV18; j_gene: TRBJ1-1
CDR3aa: AWSPLGQSNEKLF; v_gene: TRBV30; j_gene: TRBJ1-4
CDR3aa: ASSQGPGSSEKLF; v_gene: TRBV4-3; j_gene: TRBJ1-4
CDR3aa: ASSQVGSTNEKLF; v_gene: TRBV4-1; j_gene: TRBJ1-4
CDR3aa: ASSLLVSVERAQH; v_gene: TRBV28; j_gene: TRBJ1-5
CDR3aa: ASSEQGVRQPQH; v_gene: TRBV10-2; j_gene: TRBJ1-5
CDR3aa: ASSAGPAGGSSYEQY; v_gene: TRBV19; j_gene: TRBJ2-7
CDR3aa: ASSSSGNQPQH; v_gene: TRBV7-6; j_gene: TRBJ1-5
CDR3aa: ASSDPGTNEKLF; v_gene: TRBV2; j_gene: TRBJ1-4
CDR3aa: ASSSYRFNEQF; v_gene: TRBV27; j_gene: TRBJ2-1
CDR3aa: ASSVTPGGELF; v_gene: TRBV2; j_gene: TRBJ2-2
CDR3aa: ASSLEQRQAVAKNIQY; v_gene: TRBV7-6; j_gene: TRBJ2-4
CDR3aa: ASSLVQGAGQETQY; v_gene: TRBV5-1; j_gene: TRBJ2-5
CDR3aa: SAQGNTEAF; v_gene: TRBV20-1; j_gene: TRBJ1-1
CDR3aa: ASSLPPGQGVDTQY; v_gene: TRBV28; j_gene: TRBJ2-3
CDR3aa: ASSYSAAGGTDTQY; v_gene: TRBV6-5; j_gene: TRBJ2-3
CDR3aa: ASSLDLADYEQY; v_gene: TRBV7-9; j_gene: TRBJ2-7
CDR3aa: SVTPTENYGYT; v_gene: TRBV29-1; j_gene: TRBJ1-2
CDR3aa: ASSAGGNEQF; v_gene: TRBV7-9; j_gene: TRBJ2-1
CDR3aa: ASSLGFRGGGSLADTQY; v_gene: TRBV7-9; j_gene: TRBJ2-3
CDR3aa: ASSLGTSGGWVEQF; v_gene: TRBV5-1; j_gene: TRBJ2-1
CDR3aa: ASSVFSDREGYGYT; v_gene: TRBV9; j_gene: TRBJ1-2